The source of this T cell receptor beta chain is a study of shared clonotypes between healthy human individuals (dated by TCRdb to the early 2020s). Regarding the study in general: The cohort included a few men and two women between 18 and 49 years of age. To increase sequencing depth and limit assay-specific biases, TCR repertoire library preparation and sequencing were carried out by different laboratories using diverse techniques. For each donor, CD4 naive and CD4 memory were each given three plates, CD8 naive was given two plates, and CD8 memory was given one plate. Between about 0.8 and 8.9 billion PBMCs per donor were obtained by leukapheresis. The study deeply sequenced blood TCR repertoires of about 5 healthy adults to estimate repertoire size and the extent of clonotype sharing between individuals.

CD8 naive samples were CD45RO-negative cells positively selected for CCR7, giving a CD45RA+CCR7+ population that excluded TemRA cells. Donors were healthy HIV-negative adults with no recently reported acute infections or vaccinations. Every donor was a Caucasian adult residing in Nashville, Tennessee, USA. Blood was obtained by leukapheresis, after which PBMCs were separated by Ficoll-Histopaque density gradient centrifugation and cryopreserved in liquid nitrogen vapor phase. Analytical flow cytometry was used to check the purity and quantity of each magnetically sorted T cell population. Genomic DNA was isolated from each sorted fraction and quantified by UV absorbance on a Nanodrop 2000c. Using the deep immunoSEQ assay, multiplex PCR amplified TCR CDR3 regions from genomic DNA. Extracted genomic DNA from each cell subset was spread evenly across all wells of several immunoSEQ 96-well plates, with each plate serving as a replicate. Each replicate PCR for sorted subsets received 200 ng genomic DNA, equal to tens of thousands of T cell genomes. The purified libraries were quantified using a Qubit 3.0 fluorometer, sized with a Bioanalyzer 2100, and then quantified again using the KAPA Library Quantification kit. Every immunoSEQ 96-well plate was sequenced on a dedicated single-read 150-cycle Illumina NextSeq 550 flow cell. The source study handled its data this way. The immunoSEQ output contained only junctional sequences without quality scores, so filtering could not match that applied to full-length reads. To assign V/J genes and CDR3, sequences were annotated against IMGT germline references using PyIR, a Python wrapper for IgBLAST v1.9. Reads were removed for weak V/J assignments (E-value above 1e-6), missing CDR3, stop codons, out-of-frame junctions, or ambiguous translated residues. V3J clonotypes were defined as sequences sharing the same inferred V gene, J gene, and CDR3 amino acid sequence. Percentage overlap between repertoires was calculated by dividing the number of shared unique clonotypes by the size of the smaller repertoire. RTK rarefaction, the Chao1 estimator, and Recon v2.1 estimates of unobserved clonotypes were used to assess repertoire richness. Generation probabilities were computed with OLGA for all TCRbeta clonotypes obtained by the gDNA method from several donors. TCRdb obtained this table from immuneACCESS and retained in-frame rearrangements with V and J assigned. These tables miss some clones; where compared with another copy, unresolved V genes account for less than half of the shortfall, and the remainder is unexplained. V, J and clone size are those of that table, while D and trimming were read from the DNA. This sample is represented by over 800,000 clones; about 91% of them were singletons. The ten top clones hold around 24% of the sample.

In regard to this clone: The target of this receptor is not known. Nothing much larger sits one base from this clone, and base qualities are not available.

From the germline V gene, CDR1 is SGHRS and CDR2 is YFSETQ. The CDR3, cysteine through phenylalanine, is 15 amino acids long. The sequence is cut down to CDR3 DNA, 45 bases in frame from base 1. V is clipped by 1 base and J by 6 bases, and the sequence between their germline boundaries is 15 bases long. On the study overall, not on this receptor specifically: The genetic and exposure-history diversity represented was limited by the small number of donors. Incomplete sequencing was indicated by rarefaction of sorted-subset datasets, despite the large sequencing depth. Pairwise subsampling led to the expectation that sequencing depth would affect the degree of clonotype sharing among donors. When several donors were compared, the shared fraction of clonotypes was 5% to 6.5% for naive CD4, roughly 3.3% for naive CD8, 2% to 2.5% for memory CD4, and under 0.5% for memory CD8. Higher generation probabilities were observed for clonotypes shared by all four sorted-subset donors than for non-shared clonotypes. Sampling was restricted to blood, and TCR repertoires in tissues likely differ from the TCR repertoires found in blood. Estimated clonotype richness was generally larger for naive than for memory subsets.

The chain was built from TRBV5-1 and TRBJ2-3; a confident D gene designation cannot be given. This TCR came from a man younger than 40 in good health. The sequenced sample consisted of naive CD8+ T cells sorted from blood. The cell subset or site tag for this specimen amounts to: CD45RA+CCR7+. In nucleotide form, the sequence is TGCGCCAGCAGCTTGTTTGCCAATGCGGCTGATACGCAGTATTTT. It encodes CASSLFANAADTQYF.